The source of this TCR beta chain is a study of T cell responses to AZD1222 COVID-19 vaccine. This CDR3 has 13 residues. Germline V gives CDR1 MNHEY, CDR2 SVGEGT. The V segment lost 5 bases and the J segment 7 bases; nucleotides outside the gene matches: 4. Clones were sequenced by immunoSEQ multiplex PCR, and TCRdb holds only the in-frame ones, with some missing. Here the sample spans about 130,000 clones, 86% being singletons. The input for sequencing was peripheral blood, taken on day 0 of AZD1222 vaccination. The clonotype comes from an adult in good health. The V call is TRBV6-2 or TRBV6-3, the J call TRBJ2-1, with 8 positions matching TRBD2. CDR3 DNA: TGTGCCAGCAGTCACGTAGCGGGGAATGAGCAGTTCTTC. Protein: CASSHVAGNEQFF.